The 9 T cell receptor beta chains presented below share a single source sample, sequenced in a study of monozygotic twins with inflammatory bowel disease. TCRdb reanalyzed the 5' RACE reads, giving one entry per CDR3 protein sequence and no DNA. The specimen's table records approximately 330,000 distinct CDR3 sequences. The sample taken for sequencing was blood. These receptor sequences come from a human donor with ulcerative colitis or Crohn's disease, or a healthy co-twin of an affected twin (not recorded which).

The chain carries TRBV5-1 and TRBJ2-1; TCRdb calls TRBD2, which cannot be checked without DNA. The germline V gene encodes CDR1 SGHRS and CDR2 YFSETQ. The CDR3 is 16 residues long. CDR3 sequence reads: CASSLTSGSMYNEQFF.

The rearrangement uses TRBV28 and TRBJ1-5; TCRdb proposes TRBD1, but this gene call is untestable without DNA. The CDR3 has 14 residues. CDR1 and CDR2 from the germline V gene are MDHEN and SYDVKM. The chain's CDR3 is CASSFRQTHQPQHF.

The V call is TRBV19, the J call TRBJ1-2; TCRdb lists TRBD1, though no DNA is available to test this call. Germline CDR1 and CDR2: LNHDA and SQIVND (reference sequence). The CDR3 contains 14 residues. CDR3 in amino acids: CASTDRGLSHGYTF.

The rearrangement joins TRBV6-1 to TRBJ2-7. The CDR3 spans 14 residues. Germline CDR1 MNHNS, CDR2 SASEGT. This chain's CDR3 is CASTPIRQDYEQYF.

CDR3 loop: CAISDPGANTGELFF. The V call is TRBV10-3, the J call TRBJ2-2; TCRdb calls TRBD1, which cannot be checked without DNA. The CDR3 extends over 15 amino acids. The germline gives CDR1 ENHRY, CDR2 SYGVKD.

The V and J genes are TRBV28 and TRBJ1-1; the D call of TRBD1 rests on TCRdb alone, since no DNA is present to check it. Germline values: CDR1 MDHEN, CDR2 SYDVKM. This CDR3 region has 14 residues. The CDR3 loop reads CASSRTTGRTEAFF.

J is TRBJ1-2 and V is TRBV20-1; lacking DNA, the TRBD1 call made by TCRdb goes unchecked. CDR1 is DFQATT, CDR2 SNEGSKA, per germline (reference sequence). This CDR3 region has 14 residues. The CDR3 region is CSATSGTVNYGYTF.

This chain connects TRBV25-1 to TRBJ1-4. This CDR3 comprises 13 residues. Germline values: CDR1 MGHDK, CDR2 SYGVNS. This chain's CDR3 is CASSGGTAGSLFF.

The V call is TRBV12-3 or TRBV12-4, the J call TRBJ1-5; absent DNA, TCRdb's TRBD1 call cannot be checked. CDR3 length: 14 residues. CDR3 region: CASSSRQGYQPQHF.